These 27 T cell receptor beta chains came from one sample sequenced in a study of CD8 T cells in Susac syndrome. With random hexamers, reverse transcription was performed on roughly 0.5 to 1 ug of RNA. TCRdb passed the immunoSEQ multiplex PCR reads through MiXCR, listing each CDR3 protein once. The table records some 130,000 distinct CDR3 sequences, roughly 76% of them present only once. The sequenced sample consisted of CD8+ T cells from PBMCs. These receptors were taken from a human donor with multiple sclerosis.

This clonotype came up once. The V call is TRBV9, the J call TRBJ2-3, with 10 bases that match TRBD2. Germline CDR1 and CDR2: SGDLS and YYNGEE. V gave up 3 bases and J gave up 5 bases; unmatched junction bases: 12. The CDR3 spans 17 residues. CDR3 DNA sequence: TGTGCCAGCAGCGCCGAAGGTAGCGGGGGGCCTGGAGATACGCAGTATTTT. This gives the protein CASSAEGSGGPGDTQYF.

The chain has TRBV4-2 and TRBJ1-1; tentatively, D is TRBD1 (6 bases). The CDR3 spans 15 residues. V was shortened by 0 bases and J by 1 base, with 9 bases between the two germline ends. Looked up from germline, CDR1 is LGHNA and CDR2 is YNFKEQ. CDR3 sequence (DNA): TGTGCCAGCAGCCAAGAAGGGGGAGGGAACACTGAAGCTTTCTTT. This sequence encodes CASSQEGGGNTEAFF.

V usage is TRBV7-9 and J usage is TRBJ2-3; D may match TRBD1 or TRBD2 (5 bases each). Germline V lookup: CDR1 SEHNR, CDR2 FQNEAQ (reference sequence). The V gene lost 6 bases and the J gene lost 4 bases, with 14 bases spanning the gap. The CDR3 length is 14 residues. CDR3 in amino acids: CASRPRGKSDTQYF. In nucleotides, the CDR3 is TGTGCCAGCAGGCCGAGGGGCAAGTCAGATACGCAGTATTTT.

The chain links TRBV7-6 to TRBJ1-4; no clear D. CDR1 is SGHVS, CDR2 FNYEAQ, per germline. The CDR3 is made up of 15 amino acids. Between the trimmed V and J ends, which lost 3 bases and 7 bases, there was a span of 15 bases. CDR3 in amino acids: CASSFEGSFGEKLFF. CDR3 nucleotide sequence: TGTGCCAGCAGCTTTGAAGGGTCCTTTGGTGAAAAACTGTTTTTT.

This clonotype was seen a single time. At one of its ends the junction is not consistent with the germline gene, which may arise from a read error. The rearrangement uses TRBV25-1 and TRBJ2-1, with 11 bases lining up with TRBD2. Germline V gene data show CDR1 as MGHDK and CDR2 as SYGVNS. CDR3 length equals 10 residues. The CDR3 is CASSSGGKVF. The CDR3 DNA follows: TGTGCCAGCTCTAGCGGGGGGAAGGTCTTC. The full variable domain, with the rest looked up from reference TRBV25-1 and TRBJ2-1, is EADIYQTPRYLVIGTGKKITLECSQTMGHDKMYWYQQDPGMELHLIHYSYGVNSTEKGDLSSESTVSRIRTEHFPLTLESARPSHTSQYLCASSSGGKVFGPGTRLTVL.

V and J are TRBV27 and TRBJ1-6, with D hard to call. The CDR3 covers 14 residues. The germline V gene encodes CDR1 MNHEY and CDR2 SMNVEV (reference sequence). Trimming removed 7 bases at V and 9 bases at J, with 16 bases between. The CDR3, as DNA: TGTGCCAGCAACTATCGTGGTTCTTTTTCACCCCTCCACTTT. Amino acid sequence: CASNYRGSFSPLHF.

The chain couples TRBV5-1 to TRBJ1-2, with D tentatively TRBD1 (5 bases). V gave up 1 base and J gave up 5 bases, with 21 bases separating them. The germline V gene has CDR1 SGHRS and CDR2 YFSETQ. The CDR3 totals 17 residues. CDR3 in DNA: TGCGCCAGCAGCTTGAACGGGGCCCCGTCCGCCCCTTATGGCTACACCTTC. It translates to CASSLNGAPSAPYGYTF. Drawing the rest from reference TRBV5-1 and TRBJ1-2, the complete variable domain is KAGVTQTPRYLIKTRGQQVTLSCSPISGHRSVSWYQQTPGQGLQFLFEYFSETQRNKGNFPGRFSGRQFSNSRSEMNVSTLELGDSALYLCASSLNGAPSAPYGYTFGSGTRLTVV.

The rearrangement joins TRBV4-1 to TRBJ2-1; 7 bases align to TRBD1. Germline V gene data show CDR1 as MGHRA and CDR2 as YSYEKL. The V gene end was trimmed by 1 base and the J gene end by 9 bases; junction bases not matched to a gene: 6. CDR3 size: 14 residues. The CDR3 loop reads CASSQGLAGGEQFF. CDR3 coding DNA: TGCGCCAGCAGCCAAGGGTTGGCAGGGGGTGAGCAGTTCTTC.

This chain joins TRBV7-8 and TRBJ1-6; D unresolved. The germline CDR1 and CDR2 sequences are SGHVS and FQNEAQ. Trimming took off 5 bases at V and 9 bases at J, with 20 bases between the two ends. The CDR3 is made up of 16 amino acids. The DNA of the CDR3 is TGTGCCAGCAGCACCGCGACGGTTGAAGAGGGTTCACCCCTCCACTTT. It yields the protein CASSTATVEEGSPLHF.

The chain recombines TRBV20-1 with TRBJ2-1; D might be TRBD1 (6 bases). V shed 2 bases and J shed 4 bases, with 15 bases lying between them. The CDR3 is made up of 15 amino acids. The germline CDR1 and CDR2 sequences are DFQATT and SNEGSKA (reference sequence). In DNA, the CDR3 is TGCAGTGCTAGACAGGGGCCTACAACTTACAATGAGCAGTTCTTC. Residues: CSARQGPTTYNEQFF.

V is TRBV27 and J is TRBJ2-1; D is perhaps TRBD2 (5 bases). Trimming removed 5 bases from V and 8 bases from J, with 19 bases in between. This CDR3 has 15 residues. The germline V gene has CDR1 MNHEY and CDR2 SMNVEV (reference sequence). Written as DNA, the CDR3 is TGTGCCAGCAGTCCGAGCCCCCTCTGGGGAGATGAGCAGTTCTTC. Protein sequence: CASSPSPLWGDEQFF.

The rearrangement joins TRBV3-1 to TRBJ2-1; no clear D gene. The CDR3 covers 11 residues. Germline CDR1 reads LGHDT; CDR2 reads YNNKEL (reference sequence). Trimming stripped 3 bases from V and 9 bases from J, with 6 bases between. The CDR3 is CASSHGGEQFF. CDR3 in DNA: TGTGCCAGCAGCCACGGCGGTGAGCAGTTCTTC.

Only a few counts were recorded for this clonotype. V gene TRBV10-3 combines with J gene TRBJ2-3; D unresolved. In germline, CDR1 is ENHRY, CDR2 SYGVKD. V was pared by 10 bases and J by 1 base, with 9 bases between. The CDR3 is 12 amino acids. In DNA form, the CDR3 reads TGTGCCACCTCCCTTGGCACAGATACGCAGTATTTT. It is translated as CATSLGTDTQYF.

The chain couples TRBV28 to TRBJ2-7; D is ambiguous. Germline V CDR1 and CDR2: MDHEN, SYDVKM. V lost 4 bases to trimming and J lost 0 bases, with 10 bases between them. The length of the CDR3 is 14 residues. The CDR3 DNA reads TGTGCCAGCAGTTCCTTTCTGGGCTCCTACGAGCAGTACTTC. Protein product: CASSSFLGSYEQYF.

The chain employs TRBV2 and TRBJ1-5; D unresolved. Germline V gene sequence: CDR1 SNHLY, CDR2 FYNNEI. V dropped 2 bases and J dropped 6 bases, with 11 bases sitting between them. The CDR3 covers 14 residues. DNA for the CDR3: TGTGCCAGCAGTGAACCCGCAGTCACTCAGCCCCAGCATTTT. It encodes CASSEPAVTQPQHF.

The chain has TRBV7-9 and TRBJ1-5; 11 nucleotides match TRBD1. J was trimmed by 6 bases and V by 4 bases; bases with no gene match: 2. This CDR3 contains 14 residues. The germline CDR1 and CDR2 sequences are SEHNR and FQNEAQ (reference sequence). The CDR3 region has the DNA TGTGCCAGCAGCTCCGGGACAGGGGGTCAGCCCCAGCATTTT. This sequence encodes CASSSGTGGQPQHF.

The rearrangement uses TRBV5-6 and TRBJ1-1; TRBD1 matches 8 bases. The CDR3 totals 16 residues. Germline V gives CDR1 SGHDT, CDR2 YYEEEE. Unmatched junction bases numbered 8, after V lost 4 bases and J lost 0 bases. As DNA, the CDR3 is TGTGCCAGCAGCGAGACAGGGGTCCGGATGAACACTGAAGCTTTCTTT. It translates to CASSETGVRMNTEAFF.

This chain links TRBV27 with TRBJ2-2, with 10 nucleotides matching TRBD2. Germline V gene lookup returns CDR1 MNHEY and CDR2 SMNVEV (reference sequence). V lost 10 bases and J lost 2; bases outside the gene matches: 4. This CDR3 has 14 amino acids. CDR3 coding DNA: TGTGCCACCGTAGCGGGGGGAAACACCGGGGAGCTGTTTTTT. Translating gives CATVAGGNTGELFF.

This CDR3 reads CASSNRLTTGTEYEKLFF. The DNA for the CDR3 is TGTGCCAGCTCTAATCGACTCACAACCGGGACGGAGTATGAAAAACTGTTTTTT. The V call is TRBV19, the J call TRBJ1-4; weak D call: TRBD1 (5 bases). Germline CDR1 reads LNHDA; CDR2 reads SQIVND (reference sequence). V lost 9 bases and J 6 bases, leaving 29 bases between the germline ends. The length of the CDR3 is 18 residues.

The rearrangement joins TRBV2 to TRBJ2-3, with 11 bases aligning to TRBD2. Germline CDR1 reads SNHLY; CDR2 reads FYNNEI. V shed 3 bases and J 2 bases; nucleotides not matched to a gene: 7. The length of the CDR3 is 17 residues. CDR3 coding DNA: TGTGCCAGCAGTGAGGGGGCTAGCGGGGGGACCACAGATACGCAGTATTTT. Translating gives CASSEGASGGTTDTQYF.

A single count supports this clonotype. In DNA form, the CDR3 reads TGTGCCAGCAGTTTGGCCGGGGTGAATGAGCAGTTCTTC. Translating it yields CASSLAGVNEQFF. This chain links TRBV12-3 or TRBV12-4 with TRBJ2-1; TRBD2 is a possible D gene (5 bases). The CDR3 is made up of 13 amino acids. V was cut by 3 bases and J by 7 bases, with 10 bases left in between.

The rearrangement joins TRBV19 to TRBJ2-1; 9 nucleotides match TRBD1. This CDR3 is built from 13 residues. The germline V gene has CDR1 LNHDA and CDR2 SQIVND (reference sequence). Trimming removed 3 bases from V and 6 bases from J; junction bases left unmatched: 0. CDR3 sequence: CASSMGQGNEQFF. For the CDR3, the DNA is TGTGCCAGTAGTATGGGACAGGGCAATGAGCAGTTCTTC.

This chain joins TRBV7-9 and TRBJ1-2, with no clear D. CDR1 SEHNR and CDR2 FQNEAQ come from the germline V gene (reference sequence). V lost 1 base and J lost 5, with 14 bases in between. The CDR3 consists of 15 residues. The CDR3, as DNA: TGTGCCAGCAGCTTAGATGCGGACTATTTGTATGGCTACACCTTC. This gives the protein CASSLDADYLYGYTF.

The J gene is TRBJ2-1, the V gene TRBV7-2; 13 bases fit TRBD2. The CDR3 consists of 17 residues. Germline V gene lookup returns CDR1 SGHTA and CDR2 FQGNSA. Trimming cost V 1 base and J 4 bases; bases outside gene matches: 4. For the CDR3, the DNA is TGTGCCAGCAGCTTAGGGGAGACTAGCGGGAGGTACAATGAGCAGTTCTTC. Protein: CASSLGETSGRYNEQFF.

This clonotype showed up many times. The V call is TRBV13, the J call TRBJ1-1; a possible D gene is TRBD1 (6 bases). This CDR3 has 14 amino acids. CDR1 is PRHDT and CDR2 is FYEKMQ in the germline V gene (reference sequence). Trimming shortened V by 3 bases and J by 1 base, and 9 bases separated the two germline ends. The CDR3 bases are TGTGCCAGCAGCTTCCTGACAGGGAACACTGAAGCTTTCTTT. Translated: CASSFLTGNTEAFF.

J is TRBJ2-7 and V is TRBV7-8; TRBD2 matches 12 bases. The CDR3 consists of 14 residues. Germline CDR1 and CDR2: SGHVS and FQNEAQ. Germline trimming cut 5 bases from V and 7 bases from J; bases unmatched to any gene: 6. The CDR3 region has the DNA TGTGCCAGCAGCCCCGGGACTAGCGGGCCGGAGCAGTACGTC. Translated, it gives CASSPGTSGPEQYV.

The chain is built from TRBV4-1 and TRBJ1-1; the D gene is possibly TRBD1 (6 bases). Trimming removed 4 bases at V and 0 bases at J, with 15 bases between. The CDR3 consists of 16 residues. Germline CDR1 MGHRA, CDR2 YSYEKL. CDR3: CASSPEGGMMNTEAFF. The CDR3 bases are TGCGCCAGCAGCCCAGAGGGGGGCATGATGAACACTGAAGCTTTCTTT.